The clone carrying this T cell receptor (beta chain) is medium-sized (0.01 to 0.1%) within its sample. The patients had localized lung adenocarcinoma, a non-small cell subtype. TCRdb passed the PCR reads through MiXCR, listing each CDR3 protein once. The profile shows approximately 11,000 distinct CDR3 sequences, about 53% of them singletons. This entry belongs to a study of CD4 and CD8 cells across lung adenocarcinoma regions. This TCR was recovered from a male donor with lung adenocarcinoma. The CD4 and CD8 labels of this study may be unreliable. The source material was CD4+ T cells from the center of a lung tumor.

The CDR3 protein is CASSLELVNEQFF. The CDR3 nucleotides read TGTGCCAGCAGCTTAGAATTGGTCAATGAGCAGTTCTTC. The chain uses TRBV7-2 and TRBJ2-1; D gene ambiguous. The CDR3 runs 13 residues. V lost 1 base and J lost 6, with 7 bases in between. Looked up from germline, CDR1 is SGHTA and CDR2 is FQGNSA.